The present entry profiles one TCR beta chain with its context. Profiled with immunoSEQ multiplex PCR; TCRdb holds only in-frame clones, not every one. This repertoire shows about 10,000 clones, more than 75% found once; its top ten account for about two fifths. Time point of the sample: after dendritic cell vaccination, including at tumor progression/relapse. The CDR3 totals 15 residues. Germline V CDR1 and CDR2: SGHTA, FQGNSA. V was clipped by 1 base and J by 5 bases; unmatched bases: 5. This sample was included in a study of glioma-infiltrating T cells after dendritic cell vaccination. At the level of the study: Autologous tumor lysate-pulsed dendritic cell vaccination was given between the early 2000s and the early 2010s. Monocyte-derived dendritic cells, cultured seven days with IL-4 and GM-CSF, were pulsed with autologous tumor lysate.

This specimen was blood, taken after dendritic cell vaccination. The chain joins TRBV7-2 to TRBJ1-3, with TRBD1 matching over 7 bases. This TCR was recovered from a human donor with glioblastoma. The CDR3 protein is CASSLGGTVRNTIYF. For the CDR3, the DNA is TGTGCCAGCAGCTTAGGTGGGACAGTAAGAAACACCATATATTTT.